Listed here are 24 T cell receptor beta chains from one sample, sequenced in a study of circulating CD8 cells and anti-PD-1 response in melanoma. The QIAseq Immune Repertoire TCR panel built the libraries from around 15 ng of total RNA. TCRdb passed the reads through MiXCR, listing each CDR3 protein once. Among several hundred distinct CDR3 sequences, 6% to 7% were seen once, and the ten largest hold approximately 14%. Four subsets defined by PD-1 and/or TIGIT were sorted from live CD3+CD8+TCRalphabeta+ cells. This sample comprised CD8+ T cells from PBMCs, obtained at baseline or after one month of anti-PD-1 therapy (not recorded which). These receptors all come from a human donor with melanoma.

This clonotype ranks as large (0.1 to 1%). The gene calls are TRBV7-2 and TRBJ1-2, with D hard to call. The CDR3 runs 16 residues. The germline V gene has CDR1 SGHTA and CDR2 FQGNSA. V dropped 0 bases and J dropped 5 bases, with 16 bases sitting between them. The DNA of the CDR3 is TGTGCCAGCAGCTTAGCCCCCGAGACGGCTCCATATGGCTACACCTTC. It specifies CASSLAPETAPYGYTF.

In its sample, this clonotype is large. This chain links TRBV30 with TRBJ2-1; D is unresolved. The CDR3 has 14 amino acids. V lost 3 bases and J lost 9, with 18 bases in between. CDR1 is GTSNPN, CDR2 SVGIG, per germline (reference sequence). CDR3 in amino acids: CAWSLDLPSVEQFF. The DNA of the CDR3 is TGTGCCTGGAGCTTGGACCTCCCAAGCGTTGAGCAGTTCTTC.

This clonotype is large in the sample. The rearrangement links TRBV5-6 to TRBJ2-7; D possibly corresponds to TRBD1 (5 bases). In germline, CDR1 is SGHDT, CDR2 YYEEEE. This CDR3 region has 14 residues. V dropped 0 bases and J dropped 5 bases, with 12 bases sitting between them. CDR3 coding DNA: TGTGCCAGCAGCTTGGGTCAGGGAAGGAACGAGCAGTACTTC. This encodes CASSLGQGRNEQYF. The variable domain in full, completed from reference TRBV5-6 and TRBJ2-7, reads DAGVTQSPTHLIKTRGQQVTLRCSPKSGHDTVSWYQQALGQGPQFIFQYYEEEERQRGNFPDRFSGHQFPNYSSELNVNALLLGDSALYLCASSLGQGRNEQYFGPGTRLTVT.

This clonotype is termed large. The CDR3 spells CAWSGEQVQSEAFF. CDR3 bases: TGTGCCTGGAGTGGGGAGCAGGTTCAGTCTGAAGCTTTCTTT. The V call is TRBV30, the J call TRBJ1-1; D call uncertain. CDR3 length: 14 amino acids. V lost 1 base and J lost 6, with 15 bases in between. The V gene's germline CDR1 is GTSNPN and CDR2 SVGIG (reference sequence).

Sample share makes this clonotype large. DNA of the CDR3: TGTGCCAGTAGTATTACTGGGCAAGCTAACTATGGCTACACCTTC. Its protein is CASSITGQANYGYTF. This chain uses TRBV19 with TRBJ1-2; D uncertain. V lost 3 bases and J 0 bases, leaving 11 bases between the germline ends. The CDR3 length is 15 residues. Germline CDR1 is LNHDA and CDR2 is SQIVND (reference sequence). The complete variable domain, with remaining parts taken from reference TRBV19 and TRBJ1-2, reads DGGITQSPKYLFRKEGQNVTLSCEQNLNHDAMYWYRQDPGQGLRLIYYSQIVNDFQKGDIAEGYSVSREKKESFPLTVTSAQKNPTAFYLCASSITGQANYGYTFGSGTRLTVV.

By its share, this clonotype is medium-sized. The chain uses TRBV19 and TRBJ1-2; tentatively, D is TRBD1 (5 bases). CDR1 is LNHDA, CDR2 SQIVND, per germline (reference sequence). Trimming removed 2 bases from V and 3 bases from J, with 10 bases in between. The CDR3 loop spans 14 amino acids. The CDR3 nucleotides read TGTGCCAGTAGTATAATCACAGGCGACTATGGCTACACCTTC. Protein: CASSIITGDYGYTF.

This clonotype is large in the sample. The chain uses TRBV7-2 and TRBJ1-5; D remains ambiguous. The CDR3 runs to 16 residues. Germline assignment: CDR1 SGHTA and CDR2 FQGNSA. With 3 bases removed from V and 0 bases from J, the gap between germline ends came to 12 bases. CDR3 bases: TGTGCCAGCAGCTTGGGAGTTCCTTATAGCAATCAGCCCCAGCATTTT. Its translation: CASSLGVPYSNQPQHF.

This clonotype is labeled as large. The rearrangement joins TRBV28 to TRBJ2-5, with a tentative D call TRBD2 (6 bases). Germline lookup yields CDR1 MDHEN and CDR2 SYDVKM. Trimming took off 2 bases at V and 2 bases at J, with 9 bases between the two ends. This CDR3 has 14 amino acids. The CDR3: CASSLIAGQETQYF. CDR3 DNA: TGTGCCAGCAGTTTAATTGCGGGGCAAGAGACCCAGTACTTC. Full variable domain (remainder filled in from reference TRBV28 and TRBJ2-5): DVKVTQSSRYLVKRTGEKVFLECVQDMDHENMFWYRQDPGLGLRLIYFSYDVKMKEKGDIPEGYSVSREKKERFSLILESASTNQTSMYLCASSLIAGQETQYFGPGTRLLVL.

By sample fraction, this clonotype is large. The genes are TRBV24-1 and TRBJ1-2, with a possible D match to TRBD1 (6 bases). Trimming cost V 2 bases and J 5 bases, with 11 bases left between them. Germline V gives CDR1 KGHDR, CDR2 SFDVKD. The CDR3 runs 14 residues. CDR3 coding DNA: TGTGCCACCAGTGATTATCGACAGGTTTATGGCTACACCTTC. Translated, it gives CATSDYRQVYGYTF.

This clonotype showed up just once. A much more abundant neighbour one base away suggests this may be a read error. The chain employs TRBV7-2 and TRBJ1-1; D is undetermined. From germline, CDR1 is SGHTA and CDR2 FQGNSA. This CDR3 has 11 residues. V was clipped by 2 bases and J by 5 bases, with 3 bases between them. The CDR3 loop is CASSLRTEAFF. CDR3 bases: TGTGCCAGCAGCTTACGGACTGAAGCTTTCTTT.

This clonotype is labeled large (0.1 to 1%). The chain joins TRBV27 to TRBJ2-6; D is perhaps TRBD1 or TRBD2 (5 bases each). The CDR3 spans 17 residues. Germline CDR1 and CDR2: MNHEY and SMNVEV (reference sequence). The V and J ends lost 0 bases and 4 bases respectively, with 13 bases between them. The CDR3 nucleotides are TGTGCCAGCAGTTTATCGCGTGGGGGAACCGGGGCCAACGTCCTGACTTTC. Protein product: CASSLSRGGTGANVLTF.

Remarks on this clonotype: A read error may be the cause here, since a much bigger clone is one base away. The CDR3 DNA is TGTGCCGGCAGCGACGGGACAGATACGCAGTATTTT. Protein: CAGSDGTDTQYF. This chain uses TRBV7-6 with TRBJ2-3; D gene uncertain. CDR1 SGHVS and CDR2 FNYEAQ come from the germline V gene. CDR3 length: 12 amino acids.

This rearrangement joins TRBV2 to TRBJ2-7; TRBD1 matches at 9 bases. CDR3 length: 14 amino acids. The junction had 8 bases not matched to a gene; V was cut back by 4 bases and J by 7 bases. CDR1 SNHLY and CDR2 FYNNEI come from the germline V gene. The CDR3 loop is CASSGGTGFYEQYF. The CDR3 DNA reads as TGTGCCAGCAGTGGGGGGACAGGGTTTTATGAGCAGTACTTC. The entire variable domain, with the rest obtained from reference TRBV2 and TRBJ2-7, is as follows: EPEVTQTPSHQVTQMGQEVILRCVPISNHLYFYWYRQILGQKVEFLVSFYNNEISEKSEIFDDQFSVERPDGSNFTLKIRSTKLEDSAMYFCASSGGTGFYEQYFGPGTRLTVT.

In its sample, this clonotype is large (0.1 to 1%). V is TRBV29-1 and J is TRBJ2-1, with 7 positions matching TRBD2. Germline CDR1 reads SQVTM; CDR2 reads ANQGSEA. The V gene end was trimmed by 7 bases and the J gene end by 6 bases; junction bases not matched to a gene: 3. The CDR3 runs 11 residues. The CDR3 is CSGRGTNEQFF. CDR3 in DNA: TGCAGCGGGCGGGGGACCAATGAGCAGTTCTTC.

This clonotype has just a few counts. The chain joins TRBV7-6 to TRBJ2-4; D is possibly TRBD2 (6 bases). The CDR3 consists of 15 residues. V lost 5 bases, J lost 7 bases, and 18 bases lay in between. The germline V gene encodes CDR1 SGHVS and CDR2 FNYEAQ. The CDR3: CASSPNPGVGNIQYF. CDR3 DNA: TGTGCCAGCAGCCCGAACCCGGGGGTGGGTAACATTCAGTACTTC.

This clonotype is large. The CDR3 sequence: CAIRKGLAAYNEQFF. Here the CDR3 DNA reads TGTGCCATCAGGAAGGGACTAGCGGCCTACAATGAGCAGTTCTTC. The rearrangement uses TRBV10-3 and TRBJ2-1, with 11 bases fitting TRBD2. This CDR3 contains 15 residues. V lost 6 bases, J lost 2 bases, and 3 bases stayed unmatched. Germline CDR1 reads ENHRY; CDR2 reads SYGVKD.

The chain uses TRBV19 and TRBJ2-5; D call uncertain. Per the germline V gene, CDR1 is LNHDA and CDR2 is SQIVND (reference sequence). CDR3 size: 13 residues. V was trimmed by 6 bases and J by 3 bases, leaving 11 bases between them. The CDR3 is CASRNRAKETQYF. The CDR3 nucleotides are TGTGCCAGTAGAAACCGGGCAAAAGAGACCCAGTACTTC.

This clonotype is judged large. The gene calls are TRBV19 and TRBJ2-7; D is ambiguous. The V and J ends lost 7 bases and 0 bases respectively, with 16 bases between them. Germline values: CDR1 LNHDA, CDR2 SQIVND (reference sequence). The CDR3 length is 15 residues. The CDR3 is CASTESTGISYEQYF. The DNA for the CDR3 is TGTGCCAGTACCGAATCTACGGGCATCTCCTACGAGCAGTACTTC.

This clonotype is large. The CDR3 nucleotides read TGTGCCAGCAGCCCCATCCTCGTAGGGGAGACCCAGTACTTC. This codes for CASSPILVGETQYF. The J gene is TRBJ2-5, the V gene TRBV5-5; D call uncertain. V was trimmed by 4 bases and J by 5 bases, leaving 15 bases between them. The CDR3 is 14 amino acids. The germline V gene has CDR1 SGHKS and CDR2 YYEKEE (reference sequence).

By sample share, this clonotype is medium-sized. The CDR3 loop reads CASSLVTGIDTDTQYF. CDR3 sequence (DNA): TGTGCCAGCAGCTTAGTAACGGGGATCGACACAGATACGCAGTATTTT. This chain connects TRBV7-2 to TRBJ2-3; tentatively, D is TRBD2 (5 bases). V was cut by 1 base and J by 2 bases, with 13 bases left in between. CDR1 SGHTA and CDR2 FQGNSA come from the germline V gene. The CDR3 has 16 residues.

This clonotype was found a few times. The chain recombines TRBV19 with TRBJ2-3, with 7 bases matching TRBD1. CDR1 and CDR2 from the germline V gene are LNHDA and SQIVND (reference sequence). After removal of 3 bases from V and 4 bases from J, the junction contained 10 bases not matched to a gene. The CDR3 is 16 amino acids. The CDR3 bases are TGTGCCAGTAGTATCCCTGCAGGCCAGGGGGCAGATACGCAGTATTTT. Translated, it gives CASSIPAGQGADTQYF.

This clonotype is large within its sample. The junction does not match germline at one end; this may be a read error. V and J are TRBV29-1 and TRBJ2-2; possibly TRBD2 for D (5 bases). This CDR3 contains 14 residues. Per the germline V gene, CDR1 is SQVTM and CDR2 is ANQGSEA. CDR3 in amino acids: CSVTGGANIGELFF. As DNA, the CDR3 is TGCAGCGTTACCGGAGGCGCGAACATCGGGGAGCTGTTTTTT.

Within the sample, this clonotype is medium-sized (0.01 to 0.1%). CDR3 bases: TGTGCCAGTCAACAGGGGGGCAATCAGCCCCAGCATTTT. This encodes CASQQGGNQPQHF. The rearrangement uses TRBV19 and TRBJ1-5; 8 nucleotides agree with TRBD1. The CDR3 is 13 residues long. CDR1 and CDR2 from the germline V gene are LNHDA and SQIVND (reference sequence). The V and J ends lost 8 bases and 2 bases, in that order; junction bases with no gene match: 2.

By its share, this clonotype is large. The chain employs TRBV4-2 and TRBJ1-1, with no clear D. The CDR3 runs 16 residues. The V and J ends lost 3 bases and 4 bases respectively, with 18 bases between them. The germline CDR1 and CDR2 sequences are LGHNA and YNFKEQ. The DNA for the CDR3 is TGTGCCAGCAGCCACCCCTCGGAGGGAGGTGGCACTGAAGCTTTCTTT. Its translation is CASSHPSEGGGTEAFF.